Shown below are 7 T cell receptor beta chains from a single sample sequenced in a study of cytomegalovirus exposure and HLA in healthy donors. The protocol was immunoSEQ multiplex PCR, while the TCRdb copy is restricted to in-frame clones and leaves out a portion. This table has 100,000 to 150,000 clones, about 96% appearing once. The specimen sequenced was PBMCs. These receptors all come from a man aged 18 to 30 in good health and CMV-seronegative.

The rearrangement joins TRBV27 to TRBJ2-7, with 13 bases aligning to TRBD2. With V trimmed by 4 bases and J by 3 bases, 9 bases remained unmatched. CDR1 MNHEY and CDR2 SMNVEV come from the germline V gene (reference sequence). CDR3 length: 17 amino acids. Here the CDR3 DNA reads TGTGCCAGCAGTTCGGGACTAGCGGGATCTAGGGTCTACGAGCAGTACTTC. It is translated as CASSSGLAGSRVYEQYF.

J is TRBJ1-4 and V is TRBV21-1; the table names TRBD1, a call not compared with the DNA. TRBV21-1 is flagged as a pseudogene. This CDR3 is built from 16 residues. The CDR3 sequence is CASSKECGQVNEKLFF. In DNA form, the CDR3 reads TGTGCCAGCAGCAAAGAGTGCGGACAGGTTAATGAAAAACTGTTTTTT.

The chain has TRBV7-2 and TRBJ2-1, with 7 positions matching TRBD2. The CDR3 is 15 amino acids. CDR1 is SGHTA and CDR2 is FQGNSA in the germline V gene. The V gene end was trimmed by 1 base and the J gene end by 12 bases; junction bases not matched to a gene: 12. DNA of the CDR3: TGTGCCAGCAGCTTAGTCGGAACTAGCGCGGATATGCAGTTCTTC. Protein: CASSLVGTSADMQFF.

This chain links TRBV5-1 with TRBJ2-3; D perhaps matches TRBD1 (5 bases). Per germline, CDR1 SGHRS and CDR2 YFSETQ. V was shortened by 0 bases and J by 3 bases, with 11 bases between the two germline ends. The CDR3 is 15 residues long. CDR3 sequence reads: CASSLEAQATDTQYF. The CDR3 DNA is TGCGCCAGCAGCTTGGAGGCACAGGCTACAGATACGCAGTATTTT.

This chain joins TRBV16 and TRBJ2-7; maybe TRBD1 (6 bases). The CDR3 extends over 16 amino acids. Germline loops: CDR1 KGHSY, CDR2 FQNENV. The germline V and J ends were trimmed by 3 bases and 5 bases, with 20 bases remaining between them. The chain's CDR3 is CASSQLIQGTKNEQYF. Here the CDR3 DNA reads TGTGCCAGCAGCCAGTTGATACAGGGAACGAAGAACGAGCAGTACTTC. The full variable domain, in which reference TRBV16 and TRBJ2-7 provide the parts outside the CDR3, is GEEVAQTPKHLVRGEGQKAKLYCAPIKGHSYVFWYQQVLKNEFKFLISFQNENVFDETGMPKERFSAKCLPNSPCSLEIQATKLEDSAVYFCASSQLIQGTKNEQYFGPGTRLTVT.

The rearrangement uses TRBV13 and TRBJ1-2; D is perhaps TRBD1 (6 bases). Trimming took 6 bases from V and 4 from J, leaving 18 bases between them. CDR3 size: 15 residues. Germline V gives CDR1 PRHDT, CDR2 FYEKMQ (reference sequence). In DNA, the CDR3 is TGTGCCAGCAGGGACATGCTACAGGGATTCTATGGCTACACCTTC. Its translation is CASRDMLQGFYGYTF.

The CDR3 DNA reads as TGTGCCAGCAGTTATACAGGGGGGGGAGGCTACACCTTC. Translated, it gives CASSYTGGGGYTF. V and J are TRBV6-5 and TRBJ1-2; 8 nucleotides line up with TRBD1. Trimming cost V 3 bases and J 8 bases; bases outside gene matches: 5. The germline gives CDR1 MNHEY, CDR2 SVGAGI. The CDR3 has 13 residues.